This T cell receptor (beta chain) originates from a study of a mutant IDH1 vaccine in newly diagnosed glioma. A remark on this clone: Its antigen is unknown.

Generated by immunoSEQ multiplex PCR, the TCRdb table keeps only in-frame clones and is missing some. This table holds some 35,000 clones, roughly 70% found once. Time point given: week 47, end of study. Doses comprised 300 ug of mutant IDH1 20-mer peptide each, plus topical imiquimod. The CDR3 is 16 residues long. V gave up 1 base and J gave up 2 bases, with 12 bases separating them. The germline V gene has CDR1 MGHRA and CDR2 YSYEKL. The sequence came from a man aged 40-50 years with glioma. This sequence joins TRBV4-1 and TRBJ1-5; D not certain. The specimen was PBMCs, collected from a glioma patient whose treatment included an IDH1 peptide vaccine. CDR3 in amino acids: CASSQVNLVGNQPQHF. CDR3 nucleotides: TGCGCCAGCAGCCAAGTAAATCTAGTGGGCAATCAGCCCCAGCATTTT.